Listed below are T cell receptor beta chains from one sample, sequenced in a study of cytomegalovirus exposure and HLA in healthy donors. Libraries were prepared by immunoSEQ multiplex PCR; TCRdb keeps only in-frame clonotypes and omits some of them. The sample records around 94,000 clones, roughly four fifths being singletons. Sequenced: PBMCs. The origin of the receptors is a male donor in good health and CMV-seropositive. The CDR3 runs from the conserved cysteine through the conserved F or W. D genes are given only for firm matches. Not all rows give a size; the values are once, few, many and, for expanded clones, a class.

V	J	size	D	CDR3	DNA
TRBV6-6	TRBJ2-3	-	-	CASKDDYRPPPDTQYF	TGTGCCAGCAAGGACGACTACCGTCCACCCCCGGATACGCAGTATTTT
TRBV7-8	TRBJ2-7	-	TRBD2	CASSLEGGSDYEQYF	TGTGCCAGCAGCTTAGAGGGCGGGAGTGACTACGAGCAGTACTTC
TRBV28	TRBJ2-7	few	-	CASSRGGQIYEQYF	TGTGCCAGCAGTCGCGGCGGCCAGATCTACGAGCAGTACTTC
TRBV9	TRBJ2-3	once	TRBD1	CASSRIGQGSTDTQYF	TGTGCCAGCAGTCGTATAGGACAGGGTAGCACAGATACGCAGTATTTT
TRBV5-8	TRBJ2-3	-	TRBD1	CASSRLTGAFTDTQYF	TGTGCCAGCAGCCGGCTGACAGGGGCTTTCACAGATACGCAGTATTTT
TRBV7-2	TRBJ2-3	-	-	CASSLDNSPSTDTQYF	TGTGCCAGCAGCTTAGATAACAGTCCTAGCACAGATACGCAGTATTTT
TRBV27	TRBJ2-4	-	-	CASSSVNQNIQYF	TGTGCCAGCAGTTCGGTAAACCAAAACATTCAGTACTTC
TRBV11-2	TRBJ2-5	-	TRBD2	CASRGTSSYQETQYF	TGTGCCAGCAGGGGGACTAGCAGCTACCAAGAGACCCAGTACTTC
TRBV2	TRBJ1-1	-	TRBD1	CASSAFRTGNTEAFF	TGTGCCAGCAGTGCATTTAGGACAGGGAACACTGAAGCTTTCTTT
TRBV7-2	TRBJ1-2	-	-	CASRPGLLINYGYTF	TGTGCCAGCAGGCCAGGGCTTTTAATTAACTATGGCTACACCTTC
TRBV6-5	TRBJ2-7	-	-	CASSYSRTGSTQQYF	TGTGCCAGCAGTTACTCTAGAACAGGATCTACACAGCAGTACTTC
TRBV9	TRBJ1-3	-	-	CASSGDRFSSGNTIYF	TGTGCCAGCAGCGGAGACAGGTTCAGCTCTGGAAACACCATATATTTT
TRBV4-1	TRBJ2-3	few	TRBD1	CASSQNRDSTQYF	TGCGCCAGCAGCCAAAACCGGGACAGCACGCAGTATTTT
TRBV7-3	TRBJ2-2	-	TRBD2	CASSPRSGLAGSGGELFF	TGTGCCAGCAGCCCCCGGTCGGGACTAGCGGGATCGGGCGGGGAGCTGTTTTTT
TRBV5-4	TRBJ2-5	-	TRBD2	CASSLELAGRETQYF	TGTGCCAGCAGCTTGGAACTAGCGGGAAGGGAGACCCAGTACTTC
TRBV5-4	TRBJ2-5	-	TRBD2	CASSSGGLQETQYF	TGTGCCAGCAGCTCGGGGGGACTCCAAGAGACCCAGTACTTC
TRBV18	TRBJ2-2	-	-	CASSPVRGNTGELFF	TGTGCCAGCTCACCGGTTCGGGGAAACACCGGGGAGCTGTTTTTT
TRBV18	TRBJ2-6	-	-	CASSQGPSGANVLTF	TGTGCCAGCTCACAGGGGCCCTCTGGGGCCAACGTCCTGACTTTC
TRBV21-1	TRBJ2-2	-	-	CASSKGAHVVRELFF	TGTGCCAGCAGCAAAGGAGCCCACGTTGTTAGGGAGCTGTTTTTT
TRBV7-9	TRBJ1-1	-	-	CASSFPGQNTEAFF	TGTGCCAGCAGCTTCCCTGGACAGAACACTGAAGCTTTCTTT
TRBV27	TRBJ1-1	few	-	CASATSVEAFF	TGTGCCAGCGCAACTAGTGTTGAAGCTTTCTTT
TRBV27	TRBJ2-2	-	-	CASSFGGGGELFF	TGTGCCAGCAGTTTTGGGGGAGGCGGGGAGCTGTTTTTT
TRBV9	TRBJ2-7	-	TRBD1	CASSVAAGGYEQYF	TGTGCCAGCAGCGTAGCGGCAGGGGGTTACGAGCAGTACTTC
TRBV6-1	TRBJ1-1	-	TRBD1	CASSLGTGSAFF	TGTGCCAGCAGTTTAGGGACAGGGTCAGCTTTCTTT
TRBV9	TRBJ2-2	-	TRBD2	CASSPVPTSGSSGELFF	TGTGCCAGCAGCCCCGTACCGACTAGCGGGAGCTCCGGGGAGCTGTTTTTT
TRBV4-2	TRBJ2-5	-	-	CASKPGLGQGETQYF	TGTGCCAGCAAACCAGGGCTAGGTCAGGGTGAGACCCAGTACTTC
TRBV6-5	TRBJ1-2	-	TRBD1	CASSLQGLDGYTF	TGTGCCAGCAGCCTACAGGGGTTAGATGGCTACACCTTC
TRBV5-6	TRBJ2-2	few	-	CASRRGFNTGELFF	TGCGCCAGCAGGAGAGGATTTAACACCGGGGAGCTGTTTTTT
TRBV18	TRBJ2-5	-	TRBD2	CASSPGTSRAETQYF	TGTGCCAGCTCACCCGGGACTAGCCGGGCGGAGACCCAGTACTTC
TRBV28	TRBJ2-7	-	-	CASAPDRWFYEQYF	TGTGCCAGTGCCCCGGACAGATGGTTTTACGAGCAGTACTTC
TRBV7-7	TRBJ1-1	few	TRBD1	CASSPTGGRTEAFF	TGTGCCAGCAGCCCAACAGGGGGCCGCACTGAAGCTTTCTTT
TRBV19	TRBJ2-1	-	TRBD2	CASRRTSSIYNEQFF	TGTGCCAGTAGAAGGACTAGCAGTATCTACAATGAGCAGTTCTTC
TRBV7-3	TRBJ2-1	-	TRBD2	CASSLMSRTSVLYNEQFF	TGTGCCAGCAGCTTAATGTCAAGGACTAGCGTCCTATACAATGAGCAGTTCTTC
TRBV29-1	TRBJ2-1	-	TRBD2	CSVEDTPSGRVRDEQFF	TGCAGCGTTGAAGATACGCCTAGCGGGAGGGTGCGGGATGAGCAGTTCTTC
TRBV10-3	TRBJ1-2	-	TRBD1	CAISDDLPRQGKGANYGYTF	TGTGCCATCAGTGACGATCTCCCCAGACAGGGGAAAGGGGCCAACTATGGCTACACCTTC
TRBV2	TRBJ2-3	few	TRBD2	CASKAGEATDTQYF	TGTGCCAGCAAAGCGGGAGAGGCGACAGATACGCAGTATTTT
TRBV7-2	TRBJ2-7	-	-	CASSLMDRNYEQYF	TGTGCCAGCAGCTTAATGGACAGAAACTACGAGCAGTACTTC
TRBV5-4	TRBJ1-4	-	TRBD1	CASSLRGQGNEKLFF	TGTGCCAGCAGCTTGAGGGGACAGGGGAATGAAAAACTGTTTTTT
TRBV2	TRBJ1-1	-	TRBD1	CASTVQGATEAFF	TGTGCCAGCACAGTCCAGGGGGCTACTGAAGCTTTCTTT
TRBV19	TRBJ1-5	-	-	CASSRGPSISNQPQHF	TGTGCCAGTAGTAGGGGCCCTTCCATTAGCAATCAGCCCCAGCATTTT
TRBV7-9	TRBJ1-1	-	-	CASSLAGATEAFF	TGTGCCAGCAGCTTAGCAGGGGCGACTGAAGCTTTCTTT
TRBV7-2	TRBJ2-6	-	-	CASSAPGRARSGANVLTF	TGTGCCAGCAGCGCTCCGGGCAGGGCGCGCTCTGGGGCCAACGTCCTGACTTTC
TRBV6-4	TRBJ2-7	once	-	CASSDSGHRLYEQYF	TGTGCCAGCAGTGACTCCGGACACCGACTCTACGAGCAGTACTTC
TRBV6-5	TRBJ1-5	-	-	CASSSTGSEPQHF	TGTGCCAGCAGCTCCACAGGGTCAGAGCCCCAGCATTTT
TRBV4-3	TRBJ2-5	-	TRBD1	CASSRVLGQQETQYF	TGCGCCAGCAGCCGAGTACTGGGACAGCAAGAGACCCAGTACTTC